A selection of T cell receptor beta chains follows, all from one sample in a study of blood T cells in healthy people across ages. One entry per CDR3 protein, called by TCRdb with MiXCR from the 5' RACE reads. This table has about 670,000 distinct CDR3 sequences, over 40% appearing once. Source material: blood. Receptor source: a woman older than 75 in good health. Each CDR3 is given without its conserved first and last residue.

V: TRBV18
CDR3: ASSDIDSQRIVEETQY

V: TRBV15
CDR3: ATSRDLAGATQY

V: TRBV6-1
CDR3: ASRRQEYQETQY

V: TRBV12-3/TRBV12-4
CDR3: ASSHLSGNTDTQY

V: TRBV20-1
CDR3: SASYGSSYNEQF

V: TRBV10-3
CDR3: AISLQGNQPQH

V: TRBV7-9
CDR3: ASSTQGQGGEKLF

V: TRBV6-6
CDR3: ASTRQGSSEQY

V: TRBV20-1
CDR3: SVGGEQVSYNEQF

V: TRBV12-3/TRBV12-4
CDR3: ASSSRTSGEETQY

V: TRBV7-8
CDR3: ASSSLDTYTYEQY

V: TRBV10-3
CDR3: AISLLKARDSPYEQY

V: TRBV6-5
CDR3: ASSSLQGSQEAF

V: TRBV3-1
CDR3: ASSQGWLADTQY

V: TRBV11-1
CDR3: ASSLTVRPKTYEQY

V: TRBV28
CDR3: ASSLRAGGYAWGYT

V: TRBV20-1
CDR3: SARLDSPREQY

V: TRBV7-9
CDR3: ASSHPGDRGSYEQY

V: TRBV12-3/TRBV12-4
CDR3: ASNLDRANYGYT

V: TRBV2
CDR3: ASSEAGGGQPQH

V: TRBV5-4
CDR3: ASSLEASSSYNEQY

V: TRBV12-3/TRBV12-4
CDR3: ASSSRNPGNEQF

V: TRBV25-1
CDR3: ASSDPDRGGTYEQY

V: TRBV20-1
CDR3: SAPPGPYEQY

V: TRBV7-2
CDR3: ASTPTSGGFYEQY

V: TRBV7-7
CDR3: ASSLGAVWGEQF

V: TRBV12-3/TRBV12-4
CDR3: ASSLAGPVGELF

V: TRBV20-1
CDR3: SAGKGTSRNEQF

V: TRBV28
CDR3: ASSSGAGGSGLNEQF

V: TRBV7-2
CDR3: ASSLVASEDYEQY

V: TRBV12-3/TRBV12-4
CDR3: ASSPGQGGHQPQH

V: TRBV10-3
CDR3: AISVEREGYPFDEQY

V: TRBV9
CDR3: ASTGDRLSNGYT

V: TRBV20-1
CDR3: SASKRGGGPQH

V: TRBV5-1
CDR3: ASSVVGDQPQH

V: TRBV27
CDR3: ASSERLRDQETQY

V: TRBV18
CDR3: ASSLQGAWVNTEAF

V: TRBV20-1
CDR3: SASPELNTGELF

V: TRBV14
CDR3: ASSQSTGFRVLT

V: TRBV7-2
CDR3: ASSFARQGAGNTIY

V: TRBV3-1
CDR3: ASSQGSTIQETQY

V: TRBV15
CDR3: ATSTITSGTINEQF

V: TRBV27
CDR3: ASSLRDSGTPLH

V: TRBV6-5
CDR3: ASSKGTSGGYEQY

V: TRBV3-1
CDR3: ASSQIQTGRETQY

V: TRBV12-3/TRBV12-4
CDR3: ASRESSGSSYEQY